The subject of this entry is one T cell receptor (beta chain). Its antigen is still unknown. This record comes from a study of CD4+ T cells in melanoma. Produced via immunoSEQ multiplex PCR; TCRdb's table is partial and in-frame only. The data hold over 100,000 clones, with around 92% observed a single time. Regarding the study as a whole: Reportedly, melanoma neoantigen-specific CD4+ T cells showed varied differentiation states. A reported correlation linked neoantigen-specific CD4+ T cells to CD8+, macrophage and B cell function.

V shed 4 bases, J shed 8 bases, and the junction held 8 bases outside the gene matches. Germline values: CDR1 GTSNPN, CDR2 SVGIG (reference sequence). CDR3 length: 14 amino acids. This sequence joins TRBV30 and TRBJ1-2; 12 nucleotides align to TRBD1. This sequence was found in a human donor with melanoma. Specimen: peripheral blood. The chain's CDR3 is CAWNRDRGRRGYTF. The DNA of the CDR3 is TGTGCCTGGAACCGGGACAGGGGGCGGAGGGGCTACACCTTC.